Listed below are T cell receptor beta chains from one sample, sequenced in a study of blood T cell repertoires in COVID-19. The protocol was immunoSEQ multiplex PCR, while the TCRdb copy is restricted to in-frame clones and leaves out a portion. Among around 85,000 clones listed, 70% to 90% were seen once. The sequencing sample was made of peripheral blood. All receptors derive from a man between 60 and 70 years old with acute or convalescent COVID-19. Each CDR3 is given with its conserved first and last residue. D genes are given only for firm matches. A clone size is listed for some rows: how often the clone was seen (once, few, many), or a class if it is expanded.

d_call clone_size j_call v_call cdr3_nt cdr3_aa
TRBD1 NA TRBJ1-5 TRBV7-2 TGTGCCAGCAGCCTCACAGGGGTTCGTAATCAGCCCCAGCATTTT CASSLTGVRNQPQHF
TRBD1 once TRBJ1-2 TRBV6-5 TGTGCCAGCAGTTTTACAGGGGGCCGGGGCTACACCTTC CASSFTGGRGYTF
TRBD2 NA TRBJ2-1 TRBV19 TGTGCCAGTAGTATAGCTGGCGGGGGCTACAATGAGCAGTTCTTC CASSIAGGGYNEQFF
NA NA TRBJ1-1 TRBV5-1 TGCGCCAGCAGCTTGGCCGGTCGGGGAGGGAACACTGAAGCTTTCTTT CASSLAGRGGNTEAFF
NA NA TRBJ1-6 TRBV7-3 TGTGCCAGCAGCCGGACAACCGCCGGTTCACCCCTCCACTTT CASSRTTAGSPLHF
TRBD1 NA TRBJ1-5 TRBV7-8 TGTGCCAGCAGCTCATCCAGGGGGACAGATCAGCCCCAGCATTTT CASSSSRGTDQPQHF
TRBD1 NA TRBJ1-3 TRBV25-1 TGTGCCAGCAGTGGACGGACAGGGGTTGGAAACACCATATATTTT CASSGRTGVGNTIYF
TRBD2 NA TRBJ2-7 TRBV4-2 TGTGCCAGCAGCCAAGAGCTAGCGGGGGGGTGGGAGCAGTACTTC CASSQELAGGWEQYF
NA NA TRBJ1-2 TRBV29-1 TGCAGCGTTGATTCCAGGCCTAACTATGGCTACACCTTC CSVDSRPNYGYTF
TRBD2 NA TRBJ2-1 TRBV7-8 TGTGCCAGCAGCTTCGGGGGGGGAGAGGAGCAGTTCTTC CASSFGGGEEQFF
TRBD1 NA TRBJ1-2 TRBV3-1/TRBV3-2 TGTGCCAGCAGCCGGAGCCCGACAGGGAACTATGGCTACACCTTC CASSRSPTGNYGYTF
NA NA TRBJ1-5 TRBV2 TGTGCCAGCTCCGGGACTTTACAGCCCCAGCATTTT CASSGTLQPQHF
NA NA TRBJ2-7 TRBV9 TGTGCCAGCAGCGTAGGGGGCTGGTCCTACGAGCAGTACTTC CASSVGGWSYEQYF
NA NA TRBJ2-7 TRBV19 TGTGCCAGTAGTATTTATCCGGCCGGGAGCTCGAAAAACTACGAGCAGTACTTC CASSIYPAGSSKNYEQYF
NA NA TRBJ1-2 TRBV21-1 TGTGCCACCAAAATCAAGCAGGCCTCTACAACCTTC CATKIKQASTTF
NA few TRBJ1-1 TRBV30 TGTGCCTGGAAGAGGGTGGTAAGGTCGCCTGAAGCTTTCTTT CAWKRVVRSPEAFF
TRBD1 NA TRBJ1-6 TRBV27 TGTGCCAGCAGTCCTTGGGGACAGGGTACCTATAATTCACCCCTCCACTTT CASSPWGQGTYNSPLHF
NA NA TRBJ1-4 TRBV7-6 TGTGCCAGCAGCCCTCGAGGGGGAGCTAATGAAAAACTGTTTTTT CASSPRGGANEKLFF
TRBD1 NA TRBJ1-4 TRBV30 TGTGCCTGGAGGCCCAGGACAGGGGGTAGTGAAAAACTGTTTTTT CAWRPRTGGSEKLFF
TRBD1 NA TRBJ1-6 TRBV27 TGTGCCAGCAGTTTATCGTTCTTGGACAGGTTCTATAATTCACCCCTCCACTTT CASSLSFLDRFYNSPLHF
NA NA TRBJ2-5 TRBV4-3 TGCGCCAGCAGCCAAAATCTTATGGAGACCCAGTACTTC CASSQNLMETQYF
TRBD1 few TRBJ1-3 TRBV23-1 TGCGCCAGCAGGGACAGGGAACACACCATATATTTT CASRDREHTIYF
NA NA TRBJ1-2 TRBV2 TGTGCCAGCAGTACCGACAGAAACTATGGCTACACCTTC CASSTDRNYGYTF
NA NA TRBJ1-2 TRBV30 TGTGCCTGGATGAGGGCACAGGGCGGAGGCTACACCTTC CAWMRAQGGGYTF
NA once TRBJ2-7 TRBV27 TGTGCCAGCAGTTTCGTCCCACCTCGAGCGCGGGAGCAGTACTTC CASSFVPPRAREQYF
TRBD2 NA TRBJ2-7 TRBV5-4 TGTGCCAGCAGCCCGGACGGCGGGGGCTCCTACGAGCAGTACTTC CASSPDGGGSYEQYF
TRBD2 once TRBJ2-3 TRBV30 TGTGCCTGGAGTCTAGCGGGGGTCACAGATACGCAGTATTTT CAWSLAGVTDTQYF
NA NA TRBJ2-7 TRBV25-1 TGTGCCAGCAGTGACCCGCGCCCAGGGGTTTCCTACTACGAGCAGTACTTC CASSDPRPGVSYYEQYF
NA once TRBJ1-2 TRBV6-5 TGTGCCAGCAGCCGCGGGATCTTGGGGGACTATGGCTACACCTTC CASSRGILGDYGYTF
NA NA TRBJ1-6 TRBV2 TGTGCCAGCAGTGAATCGCGCCGCAGGTTAGGCGTTTCACCCCTCCACTTT CASSESRRRLGVSPLHF
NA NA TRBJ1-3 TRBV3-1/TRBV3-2 TGTGCCAGCAGCCAATTCCGTGGAAACACCATATATTTT CASSQFRGNTIYF
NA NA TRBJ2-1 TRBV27 TGTGCCAGCAGTTTAATGAATCGAGGGGGCGGGGACAATGAGCAGTTCTTC CASSLMNRGGGDNEQFF
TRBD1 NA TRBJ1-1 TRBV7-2 TGTGCCAGCAGGCGGAGTCCTACAGGGGACACTGAAGCTTTCTTT CASRRSPTGDTEAFF
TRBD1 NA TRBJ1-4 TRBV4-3 TGCGCCAGCAGCCAAAGAACAGGGGCCCCCGAAAAACTGTTTTTT CASSQRTGAPEKLFF
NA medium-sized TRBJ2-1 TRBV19 TGTGCCAGTAGTATACCCACAGCAGTTTTCAATGAGCAGTTCTTC CASSIPTAVFNEQFF
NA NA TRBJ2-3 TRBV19 TGTGCCTCTAGTGATAGTCCGGGGTTGACCACAGATACGCAGTATTTT CASSDSPGLTTDTQYF
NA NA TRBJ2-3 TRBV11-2 TGTGCCAGCAGCTTACTAGGGGACACAGATACGCAGTATTTT CASSLLGDTDTQYF
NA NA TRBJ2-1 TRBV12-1 TGTGCCAGCCCTGCTGGGGACTATGAGCAGTTCTTC CASPAGDYEQFF
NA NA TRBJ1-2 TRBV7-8 TGTGCCAGCAGCTTAAGGGACACCAGCTATGGCTACACCTTC CASSLRDTSYGYTF
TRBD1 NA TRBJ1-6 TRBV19 TGTGCCAGTAGTAGAACCCCTGGGGACAGGGGGAATTCACCCCTCCACTTT CASSRTPGDRGNSPLHF
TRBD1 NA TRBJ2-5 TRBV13 TGTGCCCAAGGGGGCAGAAAAGAGACCCAGTACTTC CAQGGRKETQYF
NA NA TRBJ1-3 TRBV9 TGTGCCAGCAGCGACAACCCTCGGGGGGGGGCCGGAAACACCATATATTTT CASSDNPRGGAGNTIYF
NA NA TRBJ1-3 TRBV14 TGTGCCAGCAGCCAAGATCGGTGGGAGATCAGGGGAAACACCATATATTTT CASSQDRWEIRGNTIYF
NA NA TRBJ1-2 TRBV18 TGTGCCAGCTCACCACCCCAGGGGCAGGGTTCTAACTATGGCTACACCTTC CASSPPQGQGSNYGYTF
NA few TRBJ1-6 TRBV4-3 TGCGCCAGCAGCCCCGGCGAGGATTCACCCCTCCACTTT CASSPGEDSPLHF
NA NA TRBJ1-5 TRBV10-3 TGTGCCATCACCGGACAGCCTTTCAATCAGCCCCAGCATTTT CAITGQPFNQPQHF
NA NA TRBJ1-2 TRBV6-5 TGTGCCATCCGCGGGGGGGATGGCTACACCTTC CAIRGGDGYTF
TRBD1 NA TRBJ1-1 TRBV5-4 TGTGCCAGCAGCTTGGGGGGGACAGGGGTTGCTGAAGCTTTCTTT CASSLGGTGVAEAFF
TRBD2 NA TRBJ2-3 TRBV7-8 TGTGCCAGCAGCATTAGCGGGGGGGCCGTCAGAGATACGCAGTATTTT CASSISGGAVRDTQYF
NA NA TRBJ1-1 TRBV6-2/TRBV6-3 TGTGCCAGCAGTATAGCCAGCAAGAACACTGAAGCTTTCTTT CASSIASKNTEAFF
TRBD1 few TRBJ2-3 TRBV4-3 TGCGCCAGCAGCCTAGGGGGCTCGACTAGCACAGATACGCAGTATTTT CASSLGGSTSTDTQYF
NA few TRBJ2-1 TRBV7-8 TGTGCCAGCAGCTTATCGTTTGCGGGACCGGCCAATGAGCAGTTCTTC CASSLSFAGPANEQFF
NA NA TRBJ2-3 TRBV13 TGTGCCAGCAGCCCCTCCACAGATACGCAGTATTTT CASSPSTDTQYF
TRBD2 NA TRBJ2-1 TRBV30 TGTGCCTGGAGGCTAGCGGGGGGCGGGGAGCAGTTCTTC CAWRLAGGGEQFF
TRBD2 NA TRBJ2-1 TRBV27 TGTGCCAGCAGTCCCCGACTAGCGGGGGGGACCTACAATGAGCAGTTCTTC CASSPRLAGGTYNEQFF
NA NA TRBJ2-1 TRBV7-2 TGTGCCAGCACCCTTTACAATGAGCAGTTCTTC CASTLYNEQFF
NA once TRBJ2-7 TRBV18 TGTGCCAGCTCACCACCATACCATGACAACGAGCAGTACTTC CASSPPYHDNEQYF
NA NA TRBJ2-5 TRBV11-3 TGTGCCAGCAGCTTAGATATTGAGACCCAGTACTTC CASSLDIETQYF
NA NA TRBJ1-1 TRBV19 TGTGCCAGTAGTATATTGACAGGGAACACTGAAGCTTTCTTT CASSILTGNTEAFF